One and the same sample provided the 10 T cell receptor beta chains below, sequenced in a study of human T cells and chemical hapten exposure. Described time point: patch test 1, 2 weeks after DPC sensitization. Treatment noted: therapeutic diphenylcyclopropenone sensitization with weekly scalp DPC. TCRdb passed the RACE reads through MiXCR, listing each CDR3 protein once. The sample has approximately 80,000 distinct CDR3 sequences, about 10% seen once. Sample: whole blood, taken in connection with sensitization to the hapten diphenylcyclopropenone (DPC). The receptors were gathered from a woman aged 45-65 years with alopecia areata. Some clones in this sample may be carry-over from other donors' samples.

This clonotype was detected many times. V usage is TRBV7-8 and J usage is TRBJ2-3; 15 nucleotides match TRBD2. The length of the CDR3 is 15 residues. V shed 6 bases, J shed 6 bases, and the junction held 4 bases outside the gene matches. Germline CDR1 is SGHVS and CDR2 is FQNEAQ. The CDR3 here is CASRGLAGGTDTQYF. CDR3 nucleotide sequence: TGTGCCAGCAGAGGACTAGCGGGGGGGACGGATACGCAGTATTTT.

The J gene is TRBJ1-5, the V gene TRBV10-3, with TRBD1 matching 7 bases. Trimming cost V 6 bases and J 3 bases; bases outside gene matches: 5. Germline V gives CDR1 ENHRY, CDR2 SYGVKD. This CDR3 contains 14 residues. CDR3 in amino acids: CAISRTGTNQPQHF. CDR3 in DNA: TGTGCCATCAGCAGGACAGGTACCAATCAGCCCCAGCATTTT.

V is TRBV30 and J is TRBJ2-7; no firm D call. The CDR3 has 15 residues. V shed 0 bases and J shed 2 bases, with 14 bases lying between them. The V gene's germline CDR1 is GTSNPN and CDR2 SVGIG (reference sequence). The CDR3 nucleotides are TGTGCCTGGAGTGTCGGCCGATCTATTACCTACGAGCAGTACTTC. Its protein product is CAWSVGRSITYEQYF.

CDR3 bases: TGTGCCAGCAGCTTTTCCCAAGCGGGAGGTTCAGAGACCCAGTACTTC. It is translated as CASSFSQAGGSETQYF. The chain combines TRBV13 with TRBJ2-5; 9 bases are shared with TRBD2. Germline V gene sequence: CDR1 PRHDT, CDR2 FYEKMQ (reference sequence). This CDR3 has 16 residues. V dropped 3 bases and J dropped 4; count of bases not matched to a gene: 9.

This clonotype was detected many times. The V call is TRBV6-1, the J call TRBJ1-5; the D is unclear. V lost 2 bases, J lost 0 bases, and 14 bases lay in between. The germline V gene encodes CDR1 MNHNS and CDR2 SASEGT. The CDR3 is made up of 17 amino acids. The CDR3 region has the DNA TGTGCCAGCAGTGAATTCGGACGCAGTTATAGCAATCAGCCCCAGCATTTT. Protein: CASSEFGRSYSNQPQHF.

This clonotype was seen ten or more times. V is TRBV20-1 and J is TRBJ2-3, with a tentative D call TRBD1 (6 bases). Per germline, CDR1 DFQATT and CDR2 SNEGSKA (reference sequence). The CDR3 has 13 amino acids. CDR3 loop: CGPRDISTDTQYF. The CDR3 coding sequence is TGCGGCCCCCGGGACATTAGCACAGATACGCAGTATTTT.

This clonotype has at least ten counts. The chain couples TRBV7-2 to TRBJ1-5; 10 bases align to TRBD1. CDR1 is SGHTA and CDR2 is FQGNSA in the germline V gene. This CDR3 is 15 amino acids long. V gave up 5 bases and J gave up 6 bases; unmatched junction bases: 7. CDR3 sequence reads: CASSAPGQGSQPQHF. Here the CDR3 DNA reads TGTGCCAGCAGCGCACCGGGACAGGGGTCTCAGCCCCAGCATTTT.

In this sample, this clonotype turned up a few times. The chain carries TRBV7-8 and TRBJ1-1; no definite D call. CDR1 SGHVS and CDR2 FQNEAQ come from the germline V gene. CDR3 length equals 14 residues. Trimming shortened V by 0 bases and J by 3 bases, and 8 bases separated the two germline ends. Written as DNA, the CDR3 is TGTGCCAGCAGCTTAGCTGGACGGTACACTGAAGCTTTCTTT. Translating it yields CASSLAGRYTEAFF.

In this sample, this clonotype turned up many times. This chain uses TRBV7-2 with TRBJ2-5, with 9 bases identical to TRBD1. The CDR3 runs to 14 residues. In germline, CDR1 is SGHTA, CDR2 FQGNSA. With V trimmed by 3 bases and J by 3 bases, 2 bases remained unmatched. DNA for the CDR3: TGTGCCAGCAGCTTGACAGGGGGGAAAGAGACCCAGTACTTC. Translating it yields CASSLTGGKETQYF.

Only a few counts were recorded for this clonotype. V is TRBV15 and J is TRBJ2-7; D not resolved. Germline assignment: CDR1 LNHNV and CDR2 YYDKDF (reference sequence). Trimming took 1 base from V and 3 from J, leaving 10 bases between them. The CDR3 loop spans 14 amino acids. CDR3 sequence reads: CATSRGTLGYEQYF. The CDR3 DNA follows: TGTGCCACCAGCAGAGGCACGTTGGGCTACGAGCAGTACTTC.